The 5 T cell receptor beta chains reported below all come from one sample, sequenced in a study of shared clonotypes between healthy human individuals. The protocol was immunoSEQ multiplex PCR, while the TCRdb copy is restricted to in-frame clones and leaves out a portion. The sample lists over a million clones, approximately 98% occurring once. Sequenced: naive CD4+ T cells sorted from blood. This sample's subset: CD45RA+ positively selected. These receptors were taken from a man aged 25 to 40 in good health.

The rearrangement uses TRBV15 and TRBJ2-1; D perhaps matches TRBD1 (5 bases). Trimming cost V 0 bases and J 7 bases, with 16 bases left between them. Germline CDR1 reads LNHNV; CDR2 reads YYDKDF (reference sequence). This CDR3 spans 16 amino acids. As DNA, the CDR3 is TGTGCCACCAGCAGAGAGGGTAGGGGTAAAGGTAATGAGCAGTTCTTC. This encodes CATSREGRGKGNEQFF.

This clone was seen a single time. V gene TRBV9 combines with J gene TRBJ2-5, with 11 bases matching TRBD1. Germline trimming cut 3 bases from V and 5 bases from J; bases unmatched to any gene: 3. CDR3 length: 14 amino acids. The germline gives CDR1 SGDLS, CDR2 YYNGEE. The CDR3 DNA follows: TGTGCCAGCAGCGGGACAGGGGGCGCGGAGACCCAGTACTTC. Its translation is CASSGTGGAETQYF.

The rearrangement joins TRBV7-2 to TRBJ2-3; D is ambiguous. Trimming pared 1 base from V and 1 base from J, leaving 12 bases between. Looked up from germline, CDR1 is SGHTA and CDR2 is FQGNSA. The CDR3 has 16 amino acids. The CDR3 loop reads CASSLEQTRRTDTQYF. The CDR3 DNA follows: TGTGCCAGCAGCTTAGAACAAACCAGGCGCACAGATACGCAGTATTTT.

The CDR3 DNA reads TGTGCCAGCAGCCTACTAGCGGGGCACAATGAGCAGTTCTTC. Amino acids: CASSLLAGHNEQFF. The V and J genes are TRBV5-5 and TRBJ2-1; the match to TRBD2 covers 10 bases. J gave up 5 bases and V 4 bases, and 3 bases lay outside the gene matches. Germline loops: CDR1 SGHKS, CDR2 YYEKEE (reference sequence). The CDR3 spans 14 residues.

V gene TRBV28 combines with J gene TRBJ1-1; 7 bases match TRBD1. Looked up from germline, CDR1 is MDHEN and CDR2 is SYDVKM. The length of the CDR3 is 16 residues. Trimming cost V 6 bases and J 3 bases; bases outside gene matches: 13. The CDR3 is CASSRTGGRLYTEAFF. For the CDR3, the DNA is TGTGCCAGCAGCCGGACAGGCGGAAGACTGTACACTGAAGCTTTCTTT.